Listed below are T cell receptor beta chains from one sample, sequenced in a study of blood T cell repertoires in COVID-19. Only in-frame clones appear in the TCRdb table, and some are missing; sequencing was by immunoSEQ multiplex PCR. The sample contains 84,000 or so clones, over 65% of which appear only once. Sequencing input: peripheral blood. The receptors were gathered from a human donor in a cohort sampled during active COVID-19. Each CDR3 is given with its conserved first and last residue. A D gene is named only where the DNA matches it firmly. Expanded clones are given a class, and other clones once, few, many or no size at all.

CDR3 protein: CASRVGGEETQYF; CDR3 DNA: TGTGCCAGCAGGGTAGGCGGGGAAGAGACCCAGTACTTC; D gene: NA; J gene: TRBJ2-5; clone size: few; V gene: TRBV28
CDR3 protein: CASSPPVGRQSNEQYF; CDR3 DNA: TGTGCCAGCTCACCACCGGTCGGCAGGCAGTCCAACGAGCAGTACTTC; D gene: NA; J gene: TRBJ2-7; clone size: few; V gene: TRBV18
CDR3 protein: CASSRDYEQYF; CDR3 DNA: TGTGCCAGTAGCCGCGACTACGAGCAGTACTTC; D gene: NA; J gene: TRBJ2-7; clone size: few; V gene: TRBV19
CDR3 protein: CASSRGLAGGQRYEQFF; CDR3 DNA: TGTGCCAGCAGTCGCGGACTAGCGGGAGGGCAACGGTATGAGCAGTTCTTC; D gene: TRBD2; J gene: TRBJ2-1; clone size: NA; V gene: TRBV6-6
CDR3 protein: CASSLLGGQPALDEQYF; CDR3 DNA: TGTGCCAGCAGCTTACTGGGGGGGCAGCCGGCATTGGACGAGCAGTACTTC; D gene: NA; J gene: TRBJ2-7; clone size: NA; V gene: TRBV7-2
CDR3 protein: CASSQEWRTGVAYEQYF; CDR3 DNA: TGCGCCAGCAGCCAAGAATGGCGTACAGGGGTTGCCTACGAGCAGTACTTC; D gene: TRBD1; J gene: TRBJ2-7; clone size: NA; V gene: TRBV4-1
CDR3 protein: CASRRGGELFF; CDR3 DNA: TGTGCCAGTCGCCGGGGCGGGGAGCTGTTTTTT; D gene: NA; J gene: TRBJ2-2; clone size: NA; V gene: TRBV27
CDR3 protein: CASSLRLVVAEQFF; CDR3 DNA: TGTGCCAGCAGTTTAAGACTAGTCGTCGCTGAGCAGTTCTTC; D gene: NA; J gene: TRBJ2-1; clone size: few; V gene: TRBV28
CDR3 protein: CASRTPTSYEQYF; CDR3 DNA: TGTGCCAGCAGGACACCGACCTCCTACGAGCAGTACTTC; D gene: NA; J gene: TRBJ2-7; clone size: NA; V gene: TRBV7-2
CDR3 protein: CSVGDREAFF; CDR3 DNA: TGCAGCGTGGGGGACAGGGAAGCTTTCTTT; D gene: TRBD1; J gene: TRBJ1-1; clone size: NA; V gene: TRBV29-1
CDR3 protein: CSVRGAGNSPLHF; CDR3 DNA: TGCAGCGTTCGTGGTGCGGGGAACTCACCCCTCCACTTT; D gene: NA; J gene: TRBJ1-6; clone size: NA; V gene: TRBV29-1
CDR3 protein: CASSYSFGRKPQHF; CDR3 DNA: TGTGCCAGCAGTTACTCGTTCGGGAGGAAGCCCCAGCATTTT; D gene: NA; J gene: TRBJ1-5; clone size: NA; V gene: TRBV6-5
CDR3 protein: CASSLRLGANYGYTF; CDR3 DNA: TGTGCCAGCAGTTTAAGATTAGGGGCTAACTATGGCTACACCTTC; D gene: NA; J gene: TRBJ1-2; clone size: NA; V gene: TRBV27
CDR3 protein: CASSLHLGQGEGNTIYF; CDR3 DNA: TGCGCCAGCAGCTTGCACCTGGGACAGGGGGAAGGAAACACCATATATTTT; D gene: TRBD1; J gene: TRBJ1-3; clone size: NA; V gene: TRBV5-1
CDR3 protein: CASMGLKNTEAFF; CDR3 DNA: TGTGCCAGCATGGGACTGAAGAACACTGAAGCTTTCTTT; D gene: NA; J gene: TRBJ1-1; clone size: NA; V gene: TRBV28
CDR3 protein: CASSTTVYNEQFF; CDR3 DNA: TGTGCCAGTAGTACGACAGTCTACAATGAGCAGTTCTTC; D gene: NA; J gene: TRBJ2-1; clone size: NA; V gene: TRBV19
CDR3 protein: CASRGSDSIYGYTF; CDR3 DNA: TGTGCCAGCAGAGGGTCGGACAGCATCTATGGCTACACCTTC; D gene: NA; J gene: TRBJ1-2; clone size: NA; V gene: TRBV28
CDR3 protein: CASSVGQGFSEQYF; CDR3 DNA: TGTGCCAGCAGCGTAGGGCAGGGTTTCTCCGAGCAGTACTTC; D gene: NA; J gene: TRBJ2-7; clone size: NA; V gene: TRBV9
CDR3 protein: CASSYGPGGYNQPQHF; CDR3 DNA: TGTGCCAGCAGTTACGGGCCAGGGGGATATAATCAGCCCCAGCATTTT; D gene: TRBD1; J gene: TRBJ1-5; clone size: few; V gene: TRBV6-2/TRBV6-3
CDR3 protein: CASSSGQGAYEQYF; CDR3 DNA: TGTGCCAGTAGCTCGGGACAGGGGGCCTACGAGCAGTACTTC; D gene: TRBD1; J gene: TRBJ2-7; clone size: NA; V gene: TRBV19
CDR3 protein: CASSFGPGTTNSFEQYF; CDR3 DNA: TGTGCCAGCAGCTTTGGACCTGGGACTACCAATTCGTTCGAGCAGTACTTC; D gene: TRBD2; J gene: TRBJ2-7; clone size: few; V gene: TRBV7-6
CDR3 protein: CASSLWRAGADTQYF; CDR3 DNA: TGTGCCAGCAGCTTGTGGCGGGCGGGAGCGGATACGCAGTATTTT; D gene: TRBD2; J gene: TRBJ2-3; clone size: NA; V gene: TRBV7-2
CDR3 protein: CASSSGSSPEQFF; CDR3 DNA: TGCGCCAGCAGTAGCGGGAGCTCTCCTGAGCAGTTCTTC; D gene: TRBD2; J gene: TRBJ2-1; clone size: NA; V gene: TRBV5-1
CDR3 protein: CASSVDLLSTQQYF; CDR3 DNA: TGTGCCAGCAGCGTAGATCTACTGTCTACGCAGCAGTACTTC; D gene: NA; J gene: TRBJ2-7; clone size: NA; V gene: TRBV9
CDR3 protein: CASSIGQGTPYEQYF; CDR3 DNA: TGTGCCAGCAGCATAGGACAGGGAACTCCCTACGAGCAGTACTTC; D gene: TRBD1; J gene: TRBJ2-7; clone size: NA; V gene: TRBV28
CDR3 protein: CASSPPGYYNEQFF; CDR3 DNA: TGTGCCAGCAGTCCCCCCGGGTACTACAATGAGCAGTTCTTC; D gene: NA; J gene: TRBJ2-1; clone size: once; V gene: TRBV27
CDR3 protein: CASSPGQLNYGYTF; CDR3 DNA: TGCGCCAGCAGCCCGGGACAGCTTAACTATGGCTACACCTTC; D gene: TRBD1; J gene: TRBJ1-2; clone size: many; V gene: TRBV4-1
CDR3 protein: CASSEKRAGAYEQYF; CDR3 DNA: TGTGCCAGCAGTGAAAAGAGGGCAGGGGCCTACGAGCAGTACTTC; D gene: NA; J gene: TRBJ2-7; clone size: NA; V gene: TRBV6-1
CDR3 protein: CASSSQGGTEAFF; CDR3 DNA: TGTGCCAGTAGTTCACAGGGGGGAACTGAAGCTTTCTTT; D gene: TRBD1; J gene: TRBJ1-1; clone size: NA; V gene: TRBV19
CDR3 protein: CASSPVQGGDEAFF; CDR3 DNA: TGTGCCAGCTCACCAGTTCAAGGGGGGGATGAAGCTTTCTTT; D gene: NA; J gene: TRBJ1-1; clone size: NA; V gene: TRBV18
CDR3 protein: CATSDLAGVGTDTQYF; CDR3 DNA: TGTGCCACCAGTGATCTAGCGGGAGTTGGAACAGATACGCAGTATTTT; D gene: TRBD2; J gene: TRBJ2-3; clone size: NA; V gene: TRBV24-1
CDR3 protein: CASGGGRPSQPQHF; CDR3 DNA: TGTGCCAGCGGGGGGGGTAGACCCAGTCAGCCCCAGCATTTT; D gene: NA; J gene: TRBJ1-5; clone size: NA; V gene: TRBV28
CDR3 protein: CASSLTSTGELFF; CDR3 DNA: TGTGCCAGCAGCTTAACTAGCACCGGGGAGCTGTTTTTT; D gene: NA; J gene: TRBJ2-2; clone size: NA; V gene: TRBV7-9
CDR3 protein: CASSQGDSSTDTQYF; CDR3 DNA: TGTGCCAGCTCACAAGGGGACAGCAGCACAGATACGCAGTATTTT; D gene: TRBD1; J gene: TRBJ2-3; clone size: NA; V gene: TRBV18
CDR3 protein: CASSLFGSGGSEQYF; CDR3 DNA: TGTGCCAGCAGTTTATTCGGTAGCGGGGGCTCCGAGCAGTACTTC; D gene: TRBD2; J gene: TRBJ2-7; clone size: NA; V gene: TRBV28
CDR3 protein: CASSQNRGGGNTIYF; CDR3 DNA: TGCGCCAGCAGCCAGAACAGGGGCGGTGGAAACACCATATATTTT; D gene: TRBD1; J gene: TRBJ1-3; clone size: few; V gene: TRBV4-1
CDR3 protein: CASSLGIAVQETQYF; CDR3 DNA: TGTGCCAGCAGCTTAGGTATAGCGGTCCAAGAGACCCAGTACTTC; D gene: NA; J gene: TRBJ2-5; clone size: NA; V gene: TRBV7-6
CDR3 protein: CATSDKGLAGVGEQYF; CDR3 DNA: TGTGCCACCAGTGACAAAGGACTAGCGGGAGTCGGTGAGCAGTACTTC; D gene: TRBD2; J gene: TRBJ2-7; clone size: NA; V gene: TRBV24-1
CDR3 protein: CASRVLDRAAGRDTQYF; CDR3 DNA: TGCGCCAGCAGAGTGCTTGACAGGGCCGCGGGCCGGGATACGCAGTATTTT; D gene: TRBD1; J gene: TRBJ2-3; clone size: NA; V gene: TRBV4-1
CDR3 protein: CAWSTGPYEQYF; CDR3 DNA: TGTGCCTGGAGTACAGGCCCCTACGAGCAGTACTTC; D gene: NA; J gene: TRBJ2-7; clone size: NA; V gene: TRBV30
CDR3 protein: CASSLVLAGDEQFF; CDR3 DNA: TGCGCCAGCAGCTTGGTACTAGCGGGAGATGAGCAGTTCTTC; D gene: TRBD2; J gene: TRBJ2-1; clone size: NA; V gene: TRBV5-1
CDR3 protein: CASSIMGLGLTGANVLTF; CDR3 DNA: TGTGCCAGTAGTATAATGGGCCTAGGACTCACTGGGGCCAACGTCCTGACTTTC; D gene: NA; J gene: TRBJ2-6; clone size: once; V gene: TRBV19
CDR3 protein: CASSILISGTDTQYF; CDR3 DNA: TGTGCCAGTAGTATTCTGATTAGCGGCACAGATACGCAGTATTTT; D gene: NA; J gene: TRBJ2-3; clone size: NA; V gene: TRBV19
CDR3 protein: CASSHPTTGSPEQYF; CDR3 DNA: TGTGCCAGCAGCCATCCTACTACAGGGTCCCCCGAGCAGTACTTC; D gene: NA; J gene: TRBJ2-7; clone size: NA; V gene: TRBV3-1/TRBV3-2
CDR3 protein: CASSESKIAGEAYEQYF; CDR3 DNA: TGTGCCAGCAGTGAAAGCAAGATAGCGGGAGAAGCCTACGAGCAGTACTTC; D gene: TRBD2; J gene: TRBJ2-7; clone size: NA; V gene: TRBV6-1
CDR3 protein: CASSYSLGGAGYTF; CDR3 DNA: TGTGCCAGCAGTTACTCATTGGGGGGAGCTGGCTACACCTTC; D gene: NA; J gene: TRBJ1-2; clone size: NA; V gene: TRBV6-5
CDR3 protein: CASSVGSRGRYNEQFF; CDR3 DNA: TGTGCCAGCAGCGTAGGTTCCAGGGGAAGATACAATGAGCAGTTCTTC; D gene: NA; J gene: TRBJ2-1; clone size: NA; V gene: TRBV9
CDR3 protein: CSGRGPSYEQYF; CDR3 DNA: TGCAGCGGCAGGGGGCCTTCCTACGAGCAGTACTTC; D gene: TRBD1; J gene: TRBJ2-7; clone size: NA; V gene: TRBV29-1
CDR3 protein: CASSDLNLNTEAFF; CDR3 DNA: TGTGCCAGCAGTGACCTAAACTTGAACACTGAAGCTTTCTTT; D gene: NA; J gene: TRBJ1-1; clone size: NA; V gene: TRBV25-1
CDR3 protein: CASSPPGLEFNEQFF; CDR3 DNA: TGTGCCAGCTCACCCCCGGGACTAGAGTTCAATGAGCAGTTCTTC; D gene: TRBD2; J gene: TRBJ2-1; clone size: NA; V gene: TRBV18
CDR3 protein: CSAAKSANYGYTF; CDR3 DNA: TGCAGCGCTGCGAAGAGTGCTAACTATGGCTACACCTTC; D gene: NA; J gene: TRBJ1-2; clone size: NA; V gene: TRBV29-1
CDR3 protein: CASSFLRHYTEAFF; CDR3 DNA: TGTGCCAGCAGCTTTCTCAGGCACTACACTGAAGCTTTCTTT; D gene: NA; J gene: TRBJ1-1; clone size: NA; V gene: TRBV11-1
CDR3 protein: CASSETPLAGSREQFF; CDR3 DNA: TGCGCCAGCAGTGAAACCCCCCTAGCGGGATCTCGTGAGCAGTTCTTC; D gene: TRBD2; J gene: TRBJ2-1; clone size: NA; V gene: TRBV10-2
CDR3 protein: CASSRSLGQATYGYTF; CDR3 DNA: TGTGCCAGCAGTCGCTCCTTGGGACAGGCTACCTATGGCTACACCTTC; D gene: TRBD1; J gene: TRBJ1-2; clone size: NA; V gene: TRBV7-2
CDR3 protein: CASSIGQVKRSGANVLTF; CDR3 DNA: TGCGCCAGCAGCATCGGACAGGTAAAACGCTCTGGGGCCAACGTCCTGACTTTC; D gene: TRBD1; J gene: TRBJ2-6; clone size: NA; V gene: TRBV5-1
CDR3 protein: CASSALLGPDTQYF; CDR3 DNA: TGCGCCAGCAGCGCCCTACTAGGACCAGATACGCAGTATTTT; D gene: NA; J gene: TRBJ2-3; clone size: NA; V gene: TRBV5-1
CDR3 protein: CASSLLLNTEAFF; CDR3 DNA: TGTGCCAGCAGTTTACTTTTGAACACTGAAGCTTTCTTT; D gene: NA; J gene: TRBJ1-1; clone size: NA; V gene: TRBV27
CDR3 protein: CASSWAGTGTLYNEQFF; CDR3 DNA: TGTGCCAGCAGCTGGGCCGGGACAGGGACCCTCTACAATGAGCAGTTCTTC; D gene: TRBD1; J gene: TRBJ2-1; clone size: NA; V gene: TRBV5-6
CDR3 protein: CASTSDSTVYNEQFF; CDR3 DNA: TGTGCCAGCACCTCGGACTCGACCGTTTACAATGAGCAGTTCTTC; D gene: NA; J gene: TRBJ2-1; clone size: once; V gene: TRBV28
CDR3 protein: CASTPSSTDTQYF; CDR3 DNA: TGTGCCAGCACTCCCTCTAGCACAGATACGCAGTATTTT; D gene: NA; J gene: TRBJ2-3; clone size: NA; V gene: TRBV28